This T cell receptor (beta chain) appears in the sequencing data of a study of blood T cell repertoires in COVID-19 (dated by TCRdb to the early 2020s). For the study in its entirety: The collaborator samples originated in the United States, Italy and Spain and spanned the acute and convalescent phases of COVID-19. The prospective study material was composed of cDNA or gDNA derived from T cells, B-cell-depleted T cells, or PBMCs. Subjects who had been exposed to COVID-19, were actively infected with it, or had recovered from it provided the deeply sampled blood TCRbeta repertoires that made up the dataset. A freely available public database, intended as a resource for researchers studying the immune response to SARS-CoV-2, is where the repertoires were released. Samples came from the ongoing ImmuneRACE study (first 160 participants) plus 1,254 subjects from 6 global collaborators. A de-identified subject ID, COVID-19 status, age in years and sex were almost always included in the sample metadata. HLA class I and class II types, where available, came from metadata supplied by the sample provider rather than from assay-based typing.

Whole blood was collected in K2EDTA tubes by collaborating institutions according to the institutions' own protocols. For TCRbeta analysis, collaborators shipped samples as frozen whole blood, isolated PBMCs, or DNA extracted from either of those sample types. Overall study outcomes, separate from this receptor: The amount of clinical and demographic metadata varied by source and participant and was provided uncurated.

In its sample, this clone was seen once. Which antigen it targets is not known. Base qualities are not at hand, and no much larger clone is one base apart. TCRbeta CDR3 regions were amplified from genomic DNA using the immunoSEQ Assay, a bias-controlled multiplex PCR. The paper's processing steps were these. Nucleated cell counts per sample were estimated from amplification of reference gene primers within the assay. Sequence reads were collapsed and filtered to measure the absolute abundance of every unique TCRbeta CDR3 rearrangement. For each sample, productive Simpson clonality was calculated by taking the square root of Simpson's diversity index across productive rearrangements. TCRdb carries this immuneACCESS record with in-frame sequences only. Its versions omit some clonotypes, under half of them owing to an unresolved V gene in the studies checked, with the rest unexplained. The V and J calls and the clone size are those of that table, but D and trimming were determined from the DNA. The sample profile shows around 150,000 clones; about three quarters of them were found once. The leading ten clones occupy about 8.4% of the sample.

This receptor was identified in a woman in her forties or fifties with active or convalescent COVID-19. The source material was peripheral blood.

The DNA is as follows: TGTGCCAGCAGTGGACAGGGCAGTGGCGAGCAGTACTTC. Translated, this is CASSGQGSGEQYF. The chain is made from TRBV7-9 and TRBJ2-7; 8 bases in the junction line up with TRBD1. Trimming takes 6 bases off V and 6 bases off J; junction bases not matched to a gene: 7. As encoded in the germline V gene (reference sequence), CDR1 is SEHNR while CDR2 is FQNEAQ. The CDR3 has 13 amino acids, counting the end cysteine and phenylalanine. Only the CDR3 DNA stays, 39 bases, in frame from base 1.